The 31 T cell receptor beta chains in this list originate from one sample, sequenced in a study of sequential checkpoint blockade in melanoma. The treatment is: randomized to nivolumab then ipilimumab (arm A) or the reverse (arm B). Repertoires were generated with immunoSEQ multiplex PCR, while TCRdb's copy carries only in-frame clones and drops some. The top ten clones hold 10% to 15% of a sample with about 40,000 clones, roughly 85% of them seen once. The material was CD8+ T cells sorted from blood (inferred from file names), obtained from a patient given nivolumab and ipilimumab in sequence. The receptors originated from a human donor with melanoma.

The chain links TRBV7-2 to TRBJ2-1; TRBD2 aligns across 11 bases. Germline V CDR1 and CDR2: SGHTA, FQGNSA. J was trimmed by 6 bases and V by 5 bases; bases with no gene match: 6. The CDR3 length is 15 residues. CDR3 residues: CASSPTTSGSNEQFF. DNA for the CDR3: TGTGCCAGCAGCCCCACTACTAGCGGGAGCAATGAGCAGTTCTTC.

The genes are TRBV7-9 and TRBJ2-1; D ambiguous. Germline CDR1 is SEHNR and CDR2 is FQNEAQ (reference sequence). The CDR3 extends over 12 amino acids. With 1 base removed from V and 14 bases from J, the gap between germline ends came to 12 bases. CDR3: CASSLDPLREFF. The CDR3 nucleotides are TGTGCCAGCAGCTTAGATCCCCTCCGCGAGTTCTTC.

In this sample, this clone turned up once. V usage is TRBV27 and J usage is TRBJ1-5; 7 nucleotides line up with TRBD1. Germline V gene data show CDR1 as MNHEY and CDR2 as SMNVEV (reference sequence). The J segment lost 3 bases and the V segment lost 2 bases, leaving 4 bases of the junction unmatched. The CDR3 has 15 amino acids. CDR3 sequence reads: CASSLQQGNNQPQHF. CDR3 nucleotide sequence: TGTGCCAGCAGTTTACAACAGGGGAACAATCAGCCCCAGCATTTT.

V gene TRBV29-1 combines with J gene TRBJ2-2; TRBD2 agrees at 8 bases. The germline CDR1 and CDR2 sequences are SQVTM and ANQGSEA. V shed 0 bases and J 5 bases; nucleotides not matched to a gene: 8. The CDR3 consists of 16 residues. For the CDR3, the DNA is TGCAGCGTTGAAGATCTAGGGGTAGCGGGAACCGGGGAGCTGTTTTTT. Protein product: CSVEDLGVAGTGELFF.

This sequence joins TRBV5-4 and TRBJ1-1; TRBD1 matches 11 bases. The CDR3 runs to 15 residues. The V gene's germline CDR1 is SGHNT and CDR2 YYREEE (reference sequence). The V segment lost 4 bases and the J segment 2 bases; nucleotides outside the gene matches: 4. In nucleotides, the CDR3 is TGTGCCAGCAGCCGGGGGACAGGGGGAAACACTGAAGCTTTCTTT. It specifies CASSRGTGGNTEAFF.

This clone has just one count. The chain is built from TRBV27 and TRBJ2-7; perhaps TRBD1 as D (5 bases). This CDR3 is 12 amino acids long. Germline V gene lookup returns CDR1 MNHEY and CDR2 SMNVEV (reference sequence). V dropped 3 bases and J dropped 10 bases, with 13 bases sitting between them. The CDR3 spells CASSFSRQRQYV. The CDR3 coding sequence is TGTGCCAGCAGTTTCTCCAGACAGAGACAGTACGTC.

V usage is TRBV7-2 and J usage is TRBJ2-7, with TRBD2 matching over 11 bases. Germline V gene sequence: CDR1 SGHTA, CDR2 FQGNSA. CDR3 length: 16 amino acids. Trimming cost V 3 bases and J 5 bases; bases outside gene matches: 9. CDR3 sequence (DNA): TGTGCCAGCAGCTTGCTCCCGACTAGCGGGAACCACGAGCAGTACTTC. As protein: CASSLLPTSGNHEQYF.

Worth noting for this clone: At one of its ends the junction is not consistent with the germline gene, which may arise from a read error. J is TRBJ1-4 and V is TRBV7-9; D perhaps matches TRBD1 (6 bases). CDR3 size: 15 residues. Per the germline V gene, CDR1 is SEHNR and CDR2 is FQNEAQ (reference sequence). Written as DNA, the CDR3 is TGTGTCAGCAGCTTATCTACAGGGATCCGGGAAAAACTGTTTTTT. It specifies CVSSLSTGIREKLFF.

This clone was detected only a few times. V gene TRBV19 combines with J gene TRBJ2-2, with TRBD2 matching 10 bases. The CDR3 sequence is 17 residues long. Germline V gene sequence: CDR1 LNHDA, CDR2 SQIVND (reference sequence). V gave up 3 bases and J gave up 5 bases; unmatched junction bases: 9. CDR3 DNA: TGTGCCAGTAGTATGCGGCTAGCGGGAGTGGGAACCGGGGAGCTGTTTTTT. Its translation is CASSMRLAGVGTGELFF.

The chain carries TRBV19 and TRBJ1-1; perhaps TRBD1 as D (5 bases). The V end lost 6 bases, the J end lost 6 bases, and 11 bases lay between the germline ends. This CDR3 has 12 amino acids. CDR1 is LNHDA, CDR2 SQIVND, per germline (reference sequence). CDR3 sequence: CASSPGVAEAFF. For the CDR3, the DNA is TGTGCCAGTAGCCCGGGGGTTGCTGAAGCTTTCTTT.

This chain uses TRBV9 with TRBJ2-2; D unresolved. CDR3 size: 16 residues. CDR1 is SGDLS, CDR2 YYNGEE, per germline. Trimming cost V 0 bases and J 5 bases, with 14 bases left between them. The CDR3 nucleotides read TGTGCCAGCAGCGTAGCCGTTGCTAGTGGAACCGGGGAGCTGTTTTTT. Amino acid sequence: CASSVAVASGTGELFF.

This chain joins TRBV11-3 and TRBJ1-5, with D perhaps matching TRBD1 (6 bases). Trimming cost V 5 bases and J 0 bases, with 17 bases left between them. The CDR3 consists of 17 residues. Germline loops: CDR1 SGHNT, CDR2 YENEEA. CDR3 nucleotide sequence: TGTGCCAGCAGCCCTACAGGGCATCCTCATAGCAATCAGCCCCAGCATTTT. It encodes CASSPTGHPHSNQPQHF.

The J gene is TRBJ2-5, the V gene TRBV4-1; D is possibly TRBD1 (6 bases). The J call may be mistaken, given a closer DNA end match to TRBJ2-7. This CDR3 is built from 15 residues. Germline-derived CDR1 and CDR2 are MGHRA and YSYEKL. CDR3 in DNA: TGCGCCAGCAGCCAAGGTCCCGGGAAACAGGGCGAGCAGTACTTC. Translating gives CASSQGPGKQGEQYF.

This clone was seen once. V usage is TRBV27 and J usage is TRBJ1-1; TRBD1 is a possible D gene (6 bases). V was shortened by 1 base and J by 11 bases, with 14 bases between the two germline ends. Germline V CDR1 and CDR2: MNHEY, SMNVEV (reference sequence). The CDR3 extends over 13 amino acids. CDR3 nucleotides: TGTGCCAGCAGTTTATTTTTGGGGGCAGATGCTTTCTTT. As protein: CASSLFLGADAFF.

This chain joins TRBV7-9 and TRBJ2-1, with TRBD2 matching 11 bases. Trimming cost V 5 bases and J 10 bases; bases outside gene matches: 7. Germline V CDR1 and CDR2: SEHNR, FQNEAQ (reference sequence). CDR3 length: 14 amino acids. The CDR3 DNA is TGTGCCAGCAGCGGGGGACTAGCGGTGGAAGAGCAGTTCTTC. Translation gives CASSGGLAVEEQFF.

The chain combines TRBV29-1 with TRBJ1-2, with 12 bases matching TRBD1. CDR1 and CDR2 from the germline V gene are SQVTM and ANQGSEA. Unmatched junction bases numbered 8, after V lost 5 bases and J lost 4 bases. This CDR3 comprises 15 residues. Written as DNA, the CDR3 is TGCAGCGTTACCGGGACAGGGGGCGAGGGCTATGGCTACACCTTC. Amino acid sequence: CSVTGTGGEGYGYTF.

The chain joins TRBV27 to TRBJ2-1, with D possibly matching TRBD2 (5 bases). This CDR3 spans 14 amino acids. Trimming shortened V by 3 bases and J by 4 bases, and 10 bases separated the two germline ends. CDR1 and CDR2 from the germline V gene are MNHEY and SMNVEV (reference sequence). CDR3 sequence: CASSLAGVYNEQFF. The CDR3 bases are TGTGCCAGCAGTTTGGCCGGGGTGTACAATGAGCAGTTCTTC.

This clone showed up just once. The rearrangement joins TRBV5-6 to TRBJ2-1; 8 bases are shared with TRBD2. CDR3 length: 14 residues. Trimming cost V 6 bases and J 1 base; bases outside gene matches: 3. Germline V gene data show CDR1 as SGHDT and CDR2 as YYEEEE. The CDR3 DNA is TGTGCCAGCAACGTAGCGGGATCCTACAATGAGCAGTTCTTC. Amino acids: CASNVAGSYNEQFF.

DNA for the CDR3: TGCGCCAGCAGCCCGCCCCGCACTAGCGGGACCGAGCAGTACTTC. Amino acid sequence: CASSPPRTSGTEQYF. This chain joins TRBV4-1 and TRBJ2-7, with 10 bases that match TRBD2. Germline V CDR1 and CDR2: MGHRA, YSYEKL. V shed 4 bases, J shed 6 bases, and the junction held 9 bases outside the gene matches. This CDR3 has 15 residues.

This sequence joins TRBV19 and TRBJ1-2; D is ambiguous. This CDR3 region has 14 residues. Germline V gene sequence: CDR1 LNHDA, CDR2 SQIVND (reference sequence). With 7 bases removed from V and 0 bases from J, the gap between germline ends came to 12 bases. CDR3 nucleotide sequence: TGTGCCAGTAACTATCTTGGGTCTAACTATGGCTACACCTTC. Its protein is CASNYLGSNYGYTF.

In nucleotides, the CDR3 is TGTGCCAGCACGGGACAGGGCCGCCAAGAGCAGTTCTTC. Amino acid sequence: CASTGQGRQEQFF. The V call is TRBV2, the J call TRBJ2-1; 9 bases fit TRBD1. The CDR3 sequence is 13 residues long. Germline lookup yields CDR1 SNHLY and CDR2 FYNNEI. The V and J ends lost 7 bases and 10 bases, in that order; junction bases with no gene match: 8. Full variable domain (remainder filled in from reference TRBV2 and TRBJ2-1): EPEVTQTPSHQVTQMGQEVILRCVPISNHLYFYWYRQILGQKVEFLVSFYNNEISEKSEIFDDQFSVERPDGSNFTLKIRSTKLEDSAMYFCASTGQGRQEQFFGPGTRLTVL.

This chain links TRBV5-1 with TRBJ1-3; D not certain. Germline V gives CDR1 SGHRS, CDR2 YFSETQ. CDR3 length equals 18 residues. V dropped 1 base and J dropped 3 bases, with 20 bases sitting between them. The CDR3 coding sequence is TGCGCCAGCAGCTTGATGTGGGATCGGGGAGCTCTTGGAAACACCATATATTTT. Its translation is CASSLMWDRGALGNTIYF.

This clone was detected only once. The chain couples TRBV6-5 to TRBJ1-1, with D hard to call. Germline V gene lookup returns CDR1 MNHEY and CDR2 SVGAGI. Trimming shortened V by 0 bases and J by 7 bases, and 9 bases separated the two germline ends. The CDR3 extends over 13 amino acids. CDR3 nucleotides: TGTGCCAGCAGTTACTCGAACCAGTTTGAAGCTTTCTTT. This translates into CASSYSNQFEAFF.

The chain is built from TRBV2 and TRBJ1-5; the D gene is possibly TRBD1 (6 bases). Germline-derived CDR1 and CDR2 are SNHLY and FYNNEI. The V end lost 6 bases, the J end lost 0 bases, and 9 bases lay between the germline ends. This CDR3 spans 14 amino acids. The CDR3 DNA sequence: TGTGCCAGCAGCCACAGGGCTAGCAATCAGCCCCAGCATTTT. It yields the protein CASSHRASNQPQHF.

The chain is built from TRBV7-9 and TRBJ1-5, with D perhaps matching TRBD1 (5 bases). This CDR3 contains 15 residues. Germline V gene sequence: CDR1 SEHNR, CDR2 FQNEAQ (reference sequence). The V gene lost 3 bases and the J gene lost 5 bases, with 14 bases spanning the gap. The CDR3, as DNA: TGTGCCAGCAGCTTGCAGGGTGGCCTCGATCAGCCCCAGCATTTT. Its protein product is CASSLQGGLDQPQHF.

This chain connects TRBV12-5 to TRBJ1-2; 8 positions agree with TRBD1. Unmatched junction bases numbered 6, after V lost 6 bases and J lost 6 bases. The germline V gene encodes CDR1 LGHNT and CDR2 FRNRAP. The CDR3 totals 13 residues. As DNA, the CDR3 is TGTGCTAGTGGCGAGGGACAGGTGAATGGCTACACCTTC. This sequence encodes CASGEGQVNGYTF. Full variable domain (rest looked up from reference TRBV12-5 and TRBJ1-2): DARVTQTPRHKVTEMGQEVTMRCQPILGHNTVFWYRQTMMQGLELLAYFRNRAPLDDSGMPKDRFSAEMPDATLATLKIQPSEPRDSAVYFCASGEGQVNGYTFGSGTRLTVV.

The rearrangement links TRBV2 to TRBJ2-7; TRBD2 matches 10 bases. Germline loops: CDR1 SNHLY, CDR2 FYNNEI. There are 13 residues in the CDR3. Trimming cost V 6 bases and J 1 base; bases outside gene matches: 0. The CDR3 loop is CASRGLASYEQYF. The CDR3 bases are TGTGCCAGCAGGGGACTAGCGTCCTACGAGCAGTACTTC.

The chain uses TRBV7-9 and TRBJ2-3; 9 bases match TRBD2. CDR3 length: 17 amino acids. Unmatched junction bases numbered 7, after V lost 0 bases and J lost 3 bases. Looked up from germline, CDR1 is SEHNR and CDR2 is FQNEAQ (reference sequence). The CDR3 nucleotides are TGTGCCAGCAGCTTAGCAACGGCTAGCGGGAAAACAGATACGCAGTATTTT. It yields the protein CASSLATASGKTDTQYF.

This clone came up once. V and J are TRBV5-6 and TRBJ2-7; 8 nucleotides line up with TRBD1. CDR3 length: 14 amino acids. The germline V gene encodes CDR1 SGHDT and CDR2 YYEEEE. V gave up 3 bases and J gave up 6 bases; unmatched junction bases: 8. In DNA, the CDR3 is TGTGCCAGCAGCTCACCGGACAGGGTAAGCGAGCAGTACTTC. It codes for CASSSPDRVSEQYF. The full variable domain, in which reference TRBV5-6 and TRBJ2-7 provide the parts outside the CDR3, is DAGVTQSPTHLIKTRGQQVTLRCSPKSGHDTVSWYQQALGQGPQFIFQYYEEEERQRGNFPDRFSGHQFPNYSSELNVNALLLGDSALYLCASSSPDRVSEQYFGPGTRLTVT.

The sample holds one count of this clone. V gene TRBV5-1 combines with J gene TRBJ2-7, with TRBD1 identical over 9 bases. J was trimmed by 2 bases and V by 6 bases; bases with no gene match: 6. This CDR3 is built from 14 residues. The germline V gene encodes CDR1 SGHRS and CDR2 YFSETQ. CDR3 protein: CASTLGTGTYEQYF. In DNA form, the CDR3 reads TGCGCCAGCACCCTAGGGACAGGGACCTACGAGCAGTACTTC.

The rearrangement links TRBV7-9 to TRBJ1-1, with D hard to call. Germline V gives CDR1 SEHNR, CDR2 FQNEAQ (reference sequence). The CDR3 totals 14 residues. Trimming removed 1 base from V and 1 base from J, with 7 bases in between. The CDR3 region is CASSLVFSNTEAFF. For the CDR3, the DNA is TGTGCCAGCAGCTTAGTCTTTTCGAACACTGAAGCTTTCTTT.